The present TCR beta chain was sequenced within a study of cytomegalovirus exposure and HLA in healthy donors. On the study more broadly: Assignment to the Caucasian-associated ancestry cluster applied to over 70% of the approximately 370 genotyped donors. Study-level results: In vitro assays verified that a few CMV-associated chains recognized CMV antigens specifically.

This PCR relied on a set of 60 Vbeta primers and 13 Jbeta primers. The protocol was immunoSEQ multiplex PCR, while the TCRdb copy is restricted to in-frame clones and leaves out a portion. The sample records roughly 73,000 clones, approximately 84% being singletons. Note on this clone: The antigen is not known.

Germline V lookup: CDR1 SGHAT, CDR2 FQNNGV. The germline V and J ends were trimmed by 1 base and 4 bases, with 13 bases remaining between them. There are 15 residues in the CDR3. This chain connects TRBV11-2 to TRBJ1-2; D remains unclear. What was sequenced was PBMCs. The clonotype was recovered from a woman aged 45-60 years in good health and CMV-seronegative. The CDR3 DNA follows: TGTGCCAGCAGCTTAGTAGTGTCGGGTCTCTATGGCTACACCTTC. Translating gives CASSLVVSGLYGYTF.